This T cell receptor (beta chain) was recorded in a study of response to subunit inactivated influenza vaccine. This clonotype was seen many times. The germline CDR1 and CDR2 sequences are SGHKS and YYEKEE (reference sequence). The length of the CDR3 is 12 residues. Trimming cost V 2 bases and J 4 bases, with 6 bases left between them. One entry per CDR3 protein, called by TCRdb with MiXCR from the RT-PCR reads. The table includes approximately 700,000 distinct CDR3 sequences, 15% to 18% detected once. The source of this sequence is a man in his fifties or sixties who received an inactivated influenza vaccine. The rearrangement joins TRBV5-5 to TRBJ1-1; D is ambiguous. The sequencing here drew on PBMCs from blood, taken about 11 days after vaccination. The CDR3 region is CASSFRGTEAFF. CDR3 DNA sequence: TGTGCCAGCAGCTTCCGAGGCACTGAAGCTTTCTTT.